The sample holds a few counts of the clone carrying this T cell receptor (beta chain). The antigen is not known. Researchers prepared the TCRbeta library using unique molecular identifiers, the study reports. TCRdb called the PCR reads again in MiXCR, with one record for every CDR3 protein. Of fewer than 550,000 distinct CDR3 sequences listed, about 10% were seen once; the top ten hold 14%. The data were obtained in a study of T-cell reconstitution after alpha-beta-depleted transplantation in children. Study-level points and caveats: Newly produced T cells mostly accounted for T-cell counts and diversity one year post-transplant.

Trimming took 6 bases from V and 8 from J; bases not matched to a gene: 12. The CDR3 contains 16 residues. Per germline, CDR1 LGHNT and CDR2 FRNRAP. The sequencing here drew on PBMCs, mostly from graft donor cells, taken 180 days after TCRalphabeta/CD19-depleted stem cell transplant. The receptor's source is a female patient aged 2-9 years who had a stem cell transplant for aplastic anemia, so the T cells may come from the graft donor. The rearrangement joins TRBV12-5 to TRBJ1-4, with 10 bases fitting TRBD1. DNA for the CDR3: TGTGCTAGTGGCCCCCCATCCGGGACAGGGGAGGAAAAACTGTTTTTT. Translating it yields CASGPPSGTGEEKLFF.